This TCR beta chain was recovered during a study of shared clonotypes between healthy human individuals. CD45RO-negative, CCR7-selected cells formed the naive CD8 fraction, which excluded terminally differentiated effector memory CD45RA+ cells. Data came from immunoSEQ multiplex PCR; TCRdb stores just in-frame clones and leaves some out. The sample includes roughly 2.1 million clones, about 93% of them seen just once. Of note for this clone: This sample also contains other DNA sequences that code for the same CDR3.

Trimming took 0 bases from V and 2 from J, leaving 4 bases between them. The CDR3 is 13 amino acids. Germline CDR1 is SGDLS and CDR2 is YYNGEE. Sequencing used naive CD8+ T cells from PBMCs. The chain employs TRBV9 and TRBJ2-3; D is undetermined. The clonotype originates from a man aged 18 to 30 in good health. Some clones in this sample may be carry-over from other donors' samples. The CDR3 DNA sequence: TGTGCCAGCAGCGTAGTTAACACAGATACGCAGTATTTT. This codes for CASSVVNTDTQYF.